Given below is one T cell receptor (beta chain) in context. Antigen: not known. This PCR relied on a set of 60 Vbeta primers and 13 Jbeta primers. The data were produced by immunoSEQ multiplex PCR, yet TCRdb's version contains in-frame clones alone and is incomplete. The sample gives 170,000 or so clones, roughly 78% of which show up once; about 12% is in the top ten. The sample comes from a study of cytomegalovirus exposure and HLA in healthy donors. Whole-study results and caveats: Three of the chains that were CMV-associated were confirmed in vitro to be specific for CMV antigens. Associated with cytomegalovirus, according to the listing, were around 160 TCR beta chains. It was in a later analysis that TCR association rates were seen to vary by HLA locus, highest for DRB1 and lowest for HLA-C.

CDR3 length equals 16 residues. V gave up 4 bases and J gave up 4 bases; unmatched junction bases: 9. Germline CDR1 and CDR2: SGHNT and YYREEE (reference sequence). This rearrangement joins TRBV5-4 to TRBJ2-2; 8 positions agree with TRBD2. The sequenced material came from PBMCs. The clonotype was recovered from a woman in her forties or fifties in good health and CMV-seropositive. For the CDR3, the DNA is TGTGCCAGCAGCCCCGGGAGCGGGGGAGGCACCGGGGAGCTGTTTTTT. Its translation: CASSPGSGGGTGELFF.